Listed here is a single T cell receptor beta chain. Repertoires were generated with immunoSEQ multiplex PCR, while TCRdb's copy carries only in-frame clones and drops some. The data contain 270,000 or so clones, roughly 90% of them singletons. The sample belongs to a study of blood T cell repertoires in COVID-19. Study as a whole: Nucleic acid was either cDNA or gDNA, and it came from T cells, B-cell-depleted T cells, or PBMCs.

Germline V lookup: CDR1 SNHLY, CDR2 FYNNEI. There are 14 residues in the CDR3. The ends were cut back, 7 bases at V and 5 bases at J, with 17 bases in the middle. The sequenced sample was peripheral blood. The origin of this receptor is a woman in her 30s with COVID-19, enrolled during active disease. The chain is built from TRBV2 and TRBJ1-1; no clear D gene. The CDR3 loop reads CASTQAAGGTEAFF. CDR3 sequence (DNA): TGTGCCAGCACCCAGGCGGCGGGTGGGACTGAAGCTTTCTTT.